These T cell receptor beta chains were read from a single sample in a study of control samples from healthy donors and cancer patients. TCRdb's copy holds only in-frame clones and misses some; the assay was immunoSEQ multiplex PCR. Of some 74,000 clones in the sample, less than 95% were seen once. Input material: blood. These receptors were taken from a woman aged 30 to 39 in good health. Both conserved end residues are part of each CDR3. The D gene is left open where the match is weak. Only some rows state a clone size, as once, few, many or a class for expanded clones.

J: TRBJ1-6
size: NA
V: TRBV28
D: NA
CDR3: CASSFRVSDRFRGNSPLHF
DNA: TGTGCCAGCAGTTTCAGGGTCAGTGATAGGTTTAGGGGTAATTCACCCCTCCACTTT

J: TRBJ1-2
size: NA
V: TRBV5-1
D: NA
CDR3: CASSLASPEGYTF
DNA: TGCGCCAGCAGCTTGGCCTCTCCGGAAGGCTACACCTTC

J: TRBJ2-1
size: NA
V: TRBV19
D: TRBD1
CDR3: CASSLRTGGTYNEQFF
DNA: TGTGCCAGTAGTTTACGGACAGGGGGAACATACAATGAGCAGTTCTTC

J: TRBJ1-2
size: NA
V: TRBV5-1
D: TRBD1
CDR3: CASSATGQAAYGYTF
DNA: TGCGCCAGCAGCGCTACGGGACAGGCGGCTTATGGCTACACCTTC

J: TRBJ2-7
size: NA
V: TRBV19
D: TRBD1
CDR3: CASSTGTGGMYEQYF
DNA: TGTGCCAGTAGCACCGGGACAGGGGGCATGTACGAGCAGTACTTC

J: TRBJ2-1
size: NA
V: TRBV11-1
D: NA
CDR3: CASSSPRGANEQFF
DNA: TGTGCCAGCAGCTCCCCCCGCGGGGCGAATGAGCAGTTCTTC

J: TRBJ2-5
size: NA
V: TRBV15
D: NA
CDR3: CATSRDGTEIGTQYF
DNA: TGTGCCACCAGCAGAGATGGGACCGAAATTGGGACCCAGTACTTC

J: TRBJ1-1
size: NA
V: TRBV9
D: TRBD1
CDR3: CASSLGTVNTEAFF
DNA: TGTGCCAGCAGTCTAGGGACAGTGAACACTGAAGCTTTCTTT

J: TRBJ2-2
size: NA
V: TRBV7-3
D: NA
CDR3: CASSGTPNTGELFF
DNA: TGTGCCAGCAGCGGTACACCTAACACCGGGGAGCTGTTTTTT

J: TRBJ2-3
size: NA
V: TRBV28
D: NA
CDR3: CASSSGGTDTQYF
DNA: TGTGCCAGCAGTTCGGGAGGCACAGATACGCAGTATTTT

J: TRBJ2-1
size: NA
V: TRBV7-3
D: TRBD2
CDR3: CASSFGTSANEQFF
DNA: TGTGCCAGCAGCTTCGGGACTAGCGCCAATGAGCAGTTCTTC

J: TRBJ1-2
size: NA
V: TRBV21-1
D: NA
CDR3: CASSKGNCGYTF
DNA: TGTGCCAGCAGCAAAGGGAATTGTGGCTACACCTTC

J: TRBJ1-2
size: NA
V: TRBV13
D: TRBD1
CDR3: CASSLGQGVTNGYTF
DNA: TGTGCCAGCAGCTTAGGACAGGGGGTAACTAATGGCTACACCTTC

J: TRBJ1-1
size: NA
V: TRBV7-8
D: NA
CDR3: CASSQQGTIPPNTEAFF
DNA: TGTGCCAGCAGCCAACAGGGTACTATCCCCCCGAACACTGAAGCTTTCTTT

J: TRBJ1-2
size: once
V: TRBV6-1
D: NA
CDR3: CASSERREYGYTF
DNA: TGTGCCAGCAGTGAACGCAGGGAGTATGGCTACACCTTC